The 22 T cell receptor beta chains below all came from one sample that was sequenced in a study of identical twins. Using its own MiXCR run on the 5' RACE reads, TCRdb lists one record per CDR3 protein. Of 200,000 to 300,000 distinct CDR3 sequences detected, 5.5% to 7% appear once; the ten largest clones hold 3.5% to 4%. A further study also used this sample, focusing on yellow fever vaccine responses in identical twins.

Sequenced material: memory (CD45RO+) T cells sorted from blood. These receptors were collected from a young woman in good health.

The chain employs TRBV2 and TRBJ1-3; D may be TRBD1 (5 bases). Germline lookup yields CDR1 SNHLY and CDR2 FYNNEI. This CDR3 region has 16 residues. V was cut by 10 bases and J by 0 bases, with 19 bases left in between. The CDR3 protein is CAIRRGLSNSGNTIYF. CDR3 sequence (DNA): TGTGCCATCAGGCGGGGCCTTTCAAACTCTGGAAACACCATATATTTT.

This clonotype was observed at least ten times. This chain links TRBV20-1 with TRBJ1-1; perhaps TRBD1 as D (6 bases). CDR3 length equals 17 residues. Germline lookup yields CDR1 DFQATT and CDR2 SNEGSKA (reference sequence). V dropped 6 bases and J dropped 6 bases, with 29 bases sitting between them. The CDR3 reads CSARRPGHSDTRPEAFF. The CDR3 coding sequence is TGCAGTGCCAGGAGGCCGGGACATTCGGATACAAGGCCTGAAGCTTTCTTT.

This clonotype appeared many times. This chain connects TRBV4-1 to TRBJ2-1; possibly TRBD2 for D (6 bases). In germline, CDR1 is MGHRA, CDR2 YSYEKL. Trimming left V 0 bases short and J 5 bases short, with 17 bases between. CDR3 length equals 17 residues. The CDR3 sequence: CASSQEKAGSFDNEQFF. CDR3 coding DNA: TGCGCCAGCAGCCAAGAGAAAGCCGGGAGCTTCGACAATGAGCAGTTCTTC.

This clonotype was seen at least ten times. This chain connects TRBV20-1 to TRBJ2-3; 7 bases match TRBD2. CDR1 is DFQATT, CDR2 SNEGSKA, per germline (reference sequence). Trimming took 3 bases from V and 3 from J; bases not matched to a gene: 6. This CDR3 is 14 amino acids long. This CDR3 reads CSASRGVPTDTQYF. The CDR3 region has the DNA TGCAGTGCTAGCCGGGGGGTTCCGACAGATACGCAGTATTTT.

This clonotype was counted a single time. This sequence joins TRBV28 and TRBJ1-1; 8 positions match TRBD1. This CDR3 spans 14 amino acids. The junction had 13 bases not matched to a gene; V was cut back by 6 bases and J by 10 bases. CDR1 is MDHEN, CDR2 SYDVKM, per germline. The CDR3 DNA reads as TGTGCCAGCAGAAAGACAGGGGCTACGGAATTAGCTTTCTTT. As protein: CASRKTGATELAFF.

This chain joins TRBV11-1 and TRBJ2-3, with a tentative D call TRBD1 (5 bases). This CDR3 has 17 residues. V shed 5 bases and J shed 0 bases, with 18 bases lying between them. The germline V gene has CDR1 SGHAT and CDR2 FQDESV (reference sequence). The CDR3 coding sequence is TGTGCCAGCAGCATAGGGGCAGGTCCCCGCAGCACAGATACGCAGTATTTT. Translated, it gives CASSIGAGPRSTDTQYF.

The rearrangement joins TRBV3-1 to TRBJ2-5, with TRBD2 matching over 7 bases. The CDR3 loop spans 13 amino acids. Per the germline V gene, CDR1 is LGHDT and CDR2 is YNNKEL (reference sequence). V shed 4 bases, J shed 6 bases, and the junction held 5 bases outside the gene matches. The DNA of the CDR3 is TGTGCCAGCAGCCCCCCAGCGGGGAAGACCCAGTACTTC. It yields the protein CASSPPAGKTQYF.

The J gene is TRBJ2-3, the V gene TRBV6-1; 11 bases map to TRBD1. V lost 6 bases and J lost 1; bases outside the gene matches: 3. This CDR3 has 15 amino acids. Germline loops: CDR1 MNHNS, CDR2 SASEGT. Here the CDR3 reads CASRPGQGGTDTQYF. As DNA, the CDR3 is TGTGCCAGCAGACCGGGACAGGGGGGCACAGATACGCAGTATTTT.

About this clonotype: The germline gene is not matched at one end of the junction; a read error may be the cause. V gene TRBV5-1 combines with J gene TRBJ1-1; D is possibly TRBD1 (5 bases). Germline CDR1 and CDR2: SGHRS and YFSETQ. The CDR3 runs to 15 residues. CDR3 region: CASSLRDPMNTGAFF. The CDR3 region has the DNA TGCGCCAGCAGCTTGAGGGACCCCATGAACACTGGAGCTTTCTTT. Based on the CDR3 plus reference TRBV5-1 and TRBJ1-1, the full variable domain is KAGVTQTPRYLIKTRGQQVTLSCSPISGHRSVSWYQQTPGQGLQFLFEYFSETQRNKGNFPGRFSGRQFSNSRSEMNVSTLELGDSALYLCASSLRDPMNTGAFFGQGTRLTVV.

In this sample, this clonotype turned up a few times. One junction end does not reproduce the germline sequence, and a read error may be involved. J is TRBJ2-5 and V is TRBV18; tentatively, D is TRBD1 (5 bases). The length of the CDR3 is 14 residues. Germline V gene lookup returns CDR1 KGHSH and CDR2 LQKENI. This chain's CDR3 is CASSPKNEQAYTEF. CDR3 coding DNA: TGTGCCAGCTCACCCAAAAACGAACAGGCCTATACTGAATTC.

This clonotype was detected only a few times. Here the CDR3 reads CASSQQQGTGELFF. The CDR3 nucleotides read TGTGCCAGCAGCCAACAACAGGGGACCGGGGAGCTGTTTTTT. This rearrangement joins TRBV7-6 to TRBJ2-2; 7 bases map to TRBD1. With V trimmed by 5 bases and J by 5 bases, 5 bases remained unmatched. The germline V gene has CDR1 SGHVS and CDR2 FNYEAQ. The CDR3 spans 14 residues.

This clonotype was counted a few times. V and J are TRBV4-1 and TRBJ2-1, with D hard to call. Per germline, CDR1 MGHRA and CDR2 YSYEKL. This CDR3 region has 13 residues. Trimming took off 1 base at V and 6 bases at J, with 7 bases between the two ends. CDR3 amino acids: CASSQVSGNEQFF. Written as DNA, the CDR3 is TGCGCCAGCAGCCAAGTGTCAGGCAATGAGCAGTTCTTC.

The CDR3 is CASSPGGQLNTEAFF. The CDR3 nucleotides are TGTGCCAGCTCACCGGGGGGACAGCTGAACACTGAAGCTTTCTTT. The chain recombines TRBV18 with TRBJ1-1, with TRBD1 identical over 7 bases. This CDR3 comprises 15 residues. V shed 3 bases and J 0 bases; nucleotides not matched to a gene: 4. The germline CDR1 and CDR2 sequences are KGHSH and LQKENI.

V gene TRBV29-1 combines with J gene TRBJ1-1; the match to TRBD1 covers 8 bases. V shed 4 bases and J 7 bases; nucleotides not matched to a gene: 2. CDR3 length equals 11 residues. Per the germline V gene, CDR1 is SQVTM and CDR2 is ANQGSEA. In DNA form, the CDR3 reads TGCAGCGTTGGGGACAGGATTGAAGCTTTCTTT. Translation: CSVGDRIEAFF.

The sample holds a few counts of this clonotype. The chain recombines TRBV11-2 with TRBJ2-1; D may be TRBD2 (6 bases). CDR3 length: 15 residues. Germline CDR1 is SGHAT and CDR2 is FQNNGV. V was cut by 2 bases and J by 2 bases, with 10 bases left in between. The DNA of the CDR3 is TGTGCCAGCAGCTTATTTCGCGGGACCTACAATGAGCAGTTCTTC. It translates to CASSLFRGTYNEQFF.

This clonotype was observed a few times. This chain uses TRBV6-5 with TRBJ2-6, with unresolved D. The CDR3 spans 17 residues. The germline gives CDR1 MNHEY, CDR2 SVGAGI. Deletions cut 1 base from V and 0 bases from J, with 10 bases between. CDR3 in DNA: TGTGCCAGCAGTTACTTCCCACATGTCTCTGGGGCCAACGTCCTGACTTTC. Its protein is CASSYFPHVSGANVLTF.

The V and J genes are TRBV18 and TRBJ1-1; D not certain. The germline V gene encodes CDR1 KGHSH and CDR2 LQKENI. The CDR3 loop spans 13 amino acids. The V and J ends lost 1 base and 3 bases respectively, with 6 bases between them. CDR3 DNA sequence: TGTGCCAGCTCACCACGGAAAGACACTGAAGCTTTCTTT. Protein sequence: CASSPRKDTEAFF.

This clonotype was counted a few times. The V and J genes are TRBV5-1 and TRBJ1-3, with 8 bases identical to TRBD1. Germline-derived CDR1 and CDR2 are SGHRS and YFSETQ. The CDR3 consists of 19 residues. Trimming took 0 bases from V and 0 from J; bases not matched to a gene: 11. This CDR3 is CASSLAWDRPPPSGNTIYF. CDR3 nucleotide sequence: TGCGCCAGCAGCTTGGCCTGGGACAGGCCTCCCCCCTCTGGAAACACCATATATTTT.

The V and J genes are TRBV10-2 and TRBJ2-7; no clear D gene. The germline V and J ends were trimmed by 8 bases and 5 bases, with 10 bases remaining between them. CDR1 is WSHSY and CDR2 is SAAADI in the germline V gene. The CDR3 has 11 residues. CDR3 DNA: TGCGCCAGCGGCCTGGTGAACGAGCAGTACTTC. Encoded protein: CASGLVNEQYF.

The V and J genes are TRBV20-1 and TRBJ2-2; perhaps D is TRBD1 or TRBD2 (5 bases each). Germline V lookup: CDR1 DFQATT, CDR2 SNEGSKA (reference sequence). V was cut by 0 bases and J by 5 bases, with 10 bases left in between. The CDR3 totals 14 residues. The DNA of the CDR3 is TGCAGTGCTAGAGATGAGGGGTTAACCGGGGAGCTGTTTTTT. It encodes CSARDEGLTGELFF.

The chain has TRBV5-1 and TRBJ1-2; 10 bases are shared with TRBD1. This CDR3 is built from 14 residues. The V gene's germline CDR1 is SGHRS and CDR2 YFSETQ. The trim removed 4 bases at V and 4 bases at J, leaving 4 bases unmatched. CDR3 sequence reads: CASSGGQGTYGYTF. CDR3 DNA: TGCGCCAGCAGCGGGGGACAGGGGACCTATGGCTACACCTTC.

This clonotype showed up just a few times. This chain links TRBV2 with TRBJ2-3; 10 nucleotides agree with TRBD1. CDR1 is SNHLY and CDR2 is FYNNEI in the germline V gene. The V segment lost 6 bases and the J segment 2 bases; nucleotides outside the gene matches: 5. The CDR3 sequence is 15 residues long. The CDR3 protein is CASRDRGPLTDTQYF. Here the CDR3 DNA reads TGTGCCAGCAGAGACAGGGGGCCCCTCACAGATACGCAGTATTTT.